This T cell receptor (beta chain) came from a study of T cell repertoires in cytomegalovirus infection. TCRdb re-called the reads with MiXCR, one entry per CDR3 protein. The sample includes just under 550,000 distinct CDR3 sequences, around a quarter of them seen just once. The length of the CDR3 is 14 residues. Germline CDR1 reads LGHNA; CDR2 reads YSLEER. Trimming pared 0 bases from V and 15 bases from J, leaving 18 bases between. The sequence derives from a human donor in good health (CMV status not recorded). Some clones in this sample may be carry-over from other donors' samples. The rearrangement joins TRBV4-3 to TRBJ2-1; D not resolved. Sequencing was performed on PBMCs. Written as DNA, the CDR3 is TGCGCCAGCAGCCAAGACTTATCCGGGCCCGGTCGGTTCTTC. Translating it yields CASSQDLSGPGRFF.